Detailed here is one TCR beta chain. Its specificity is not known. These data belong to a study of blood T cells in healthy people across ages. Study-wide points: Researchers deemed the diversity estimates from one million T cells underestimates. Higher diversity, along with more naive CD4+ cells, distinguished long-lived donors from aged donors.

Next came a second PCR, run for about 6 to 11 cycles, which used a sample-barcoded 5' primer along with a J-beta primer mix. With 12 random nucleotides, a template-switch adaptor tagged each individual cDNA molecule. Each CDR3 protein is one row after TCRdb ran MiXCR on the 5' RACE reads. The profile shows around 710,000 distinct CDR3 sequences, roughly 43% of them singletons. Trimming took 6 bases from V and 0 from J, leaving 6 bases between them. This CDR3 contains 14 residues. Germline assignment: CDR1 LNHNV and CDR2 YYDKDF (reference sequence). Material: blood. This sequence was found in a woman between 55 and 75 years old in good health. V and J are TRBV15 and TRBJ1-6; D not certain. The CDR3 DNA reads TGTGCCACCAGTGTGGGCTCCTATAATTCACCCCTCCACTTT. This translates into CATSVGSYNSPLHF.